This entry lists 6 T cell receptor beta chains sequenced from one sample in a study of cytomegalovirus exposure and HLA in healthy donors. 60 Vbeta and 13 Jbeta primers were used in PCR. The data were produced by immunoSEQ multiplex PCR, yet TCRdb's version contains in-frame clones alone and is incomplete. The sample consists of 120,000 to 150,000 clones, 77% of them appearing once. The sample consisted of PBMCs. The receptors here all came from a female donor in good health and CMV-seronegative.

This sequence joins TRBV5-6 and TRBJ1-5, with TRBD1 matching 7 bases. Germline CDR1 reads SGHDT; CDR2 reads YYEEEE. CDR3 length: 19 residues. V shed 3 bases and J 0 bases; nucleotides not matched to a gene: 15. In nucleotides, the CDR3 is TGTGCCAGCAGCTCCCGACAGGGCGCATGGCGGGATAGCAATCAGCCCCAGCATTTT. This translates into CASSSRQGAWRDSNQPQHF.

As to this clone: Germline is not matched at one junction end, which may reflect a read error. This chain joins TRBV7-7 and TRBJ2-1; D is perhaps TRBD2 (6 bases). This CDR3 has 15 residues. Germline loops: CDR1 SSHAT, CDR2 FNYEAQ (reference sequence). The CDR3 loop is CASSLYSGLYNEQFF. For the CDR3, the DNA is TGTGCTAGCAGCTTGTACAGCGGGCTCTACAATGAGCAGTTCTTC.

J is TRBJ1-5 and V is TRBV19; D may be TRBD1 (5 bases). From germline, CDR1 is LNHDA and CDR2 SQIVND (reference sequence). The CDR3 extends over 15 amino acids. Trimming removed 6 bases from V and 1 base from J, with 13 bases in between. The CDR3 here is CASSDRQLSNQPQHF. For the CDR3, the DNA is TGTGCCAGTAGCGATCGACAGTTGAGCAATCAGCCCCAGCATTTT.

The chain links TRBV5-1 to TRBJ2-1, with 12 bases lining up with TRBD2. CDR1 is SGHRS and CDR2 is YFSETQ in the germline V gene. Trimming at V came to 2 bases and at J to 4 bases, leaving 13 bases not matched to a gene. This CDR3 contains 19 residues. CDR3 coding DNA: TGCGCCAGCAGCTTTAGAGGACAGGGTGGACTAGCGGGGTACAATGAGCAGTTCTTC. This codes for CASSFRGQGGLAGYNEQFF.

The rearrangement uses TRBV9 and TRBJ1-5; 10 bases are a match to TRBD1. The germline gives CDR1 SGDLS, CDR2 YYNGEE. The CDR3 length is 16 residues. J gave up 5 bases and V 0 bases, and 5 bases lay outside the gene matches. The CDR3 nucleotides are TGTGCCAGCAGCGTAGATCGAGGGACAGGGGATCAGCCCCAGCATTTT. It yields the protein CASSVDRGTGDQPQHF.

The rearrangement links TRBV30 to TRBJ2-7; 10 nucleotides line up with TRBD1. The CDR3 runs to 16 residues. V was pared by 0 bases and J by 2 bases, with 7 bases of the junction left unmatched. From germline, CDR1 is GTSNPN and CDR2 SVGIG (reference sequence). The CDR3 DNA reads TGTGCCTGGAGTGTACTGGGCGGGACAGGGGCCTACGAGCAGTACTTC. Translated: CAWSVLGGTGAYEQYF.